The 15 T cell receptor beta chains given below trace back to one sample, sequenced in a study of blood T cell repertoires in COVID-19. Some clones are missing from TCRdb's copy, which holds only in-frame ones; the method was immunoSEQ multiplex PCR. The sample has over 100,000 clones; 80% to 90% are singletons. The source material was peripheral blood. Source of these receptors: a man aged 40-55 years with acute or convalescent COVID-19.

The CDR3, as DNA: TGTGCCATCTCTAGCGGACGGCAAGAGACCCAGTACTTC. This sequence encodes CAISSGRQETQYF. The chain has TRBV10-3 and TRBJ2-7; TRBD2 matches 7 bases. Gene TRBJ2-5 matches the end of the DNA better, so the J call may be wrong. The CDR3 loop spans 13 amino acids. The V gene's germline CDR1 is ENHRY and CDR2 SYGVKD.

The genes are TRBV5-1 and TRBJ1-2; 10 nucleotides align to TRBD1. Germline CDR1 SGHRS, CDR2 YFSETQ. The CDR3 is made up of 19 amino acids. Trimming cost V 4 bases and J 2 bases; bases outside gene matches: 17. CDR3 nucleotide sequence: TGCGCCAGCAGCCAAAACGCCGGGACAGGGGATCTCAACAACTATGGCTACACCTTC. This translates into CASSQNAGTGDLNNYGYTF. Variable domain in full (rest from reference TRBV5-1 and TRBJ1-2): KAGVTQTPRYLIKTRGQQVTLSCSPISGHRSVSWYQQTPGQGLQFLFEYFSETQRNKGNFPGRFSGRQFSNSRSEMNVSTLELGDSALYLCASSQNAGTGDLNNYGYTFGSGTRLTVV.

This clone was picked up a small number of times. This chain connects TRBV19 to TRBJ1-5, with D possibly being TRBD1 (5 bases). CDR1 LNHDA and CDR2 SQIVND come from the germline V gene (reference sequence). Trimming pared 3 bases from V and 11 bases from J, leaving 20 bases between. This CDR3 has 15 amino acids. This CDR3 reads CASSISDTRAGAQHF. In nucleotides, the CDR3 is TGTGCCAGTAGTATTTCGGACACCCGTGCTGGGGCCCAGCATTTT.

This clone has only one observation. The chain joins TRBV19 to TRBJ1-1; perhaps TRBD1 as D (6 bases). V lost 8 bases and J lost 3, with 13 bases in between. This CDR3 is built from 13 residues. The germline V gene has CDR1 LNHDA and CDR2 SQIVND (reference sequence). The CDR3 DNA follows: TGTGCCAGTTGGACAGCGCGATACACTGAAGCTTTCTTT. Protein product: CASWTARYTEAFF.

V gene TRBV18 combines with J gene TRBJ1-1, with D possibly being TRBD1 (5 bases). Germline V gene lookup returns CDR1 KGHSH and CDR2 LQKENI. Trimming removed 1 base at V and 4 bases at J, with 10 bases between. The CDR3 extends over 14 amino acids. The CDR3 loop reads CASSPQPGSTEAFF. The CDR3 coding sequence is TGTGCCAGCTCACCACAACCAGGGTCCACTGAAGCTTTCTTT.

This chain connects TRBV7-2 to TRBJ1-5; TRBD1 matches at 9 bases. This CDR3 has 13 amino acids. Germline-derived CDR1 and CDR2 are SGHTA and FQGNSA. Trimming cost V 8 bases and J 2 bases; bases outside gene matches: 1. The CDR3, as DNA: TGTGCCAGCCGGACAGGGGGCAATCAGCCCCAGCATTTT. Protein product: CASRTGGNQPQHF.

The chain recombines TRBV7-9 with TRBJ2-7, with D perhaps matching TRBD2 (5 bases). V lost 0 bases to trimming and J lost 4 bases, with 10 bases between them. CDR1 and CDR2 from the germline V gene are SEHNR and FQNEAQ (reference sequence). The CDR3 runs to 14 residues. The CDR3: CASSLAGAGYEQYF. CDR3 sequence (DNA): TGTGCCAGCAGCTTAGCGGGAGCCGGTTACGAGCAGTACTTC.

The J gene is TRBJ1-1, the V gene TRBV27, with TRBD1 matching over 7 bases. The V gene end was trimmed by 4 bases and the J gene end by 7 bases; junction bases not matched to a gene: 6. The CDR3 totals 13 residues. The V gene's germline CDR1 is MNHEY and CDR2 SMNVEV (reference sequence). The DNA of the CDR3 is TGTGCCAGCAGTTCCCACCGACAGGGTGAAGCTTTCTTT. Protein product: CASSSHRQGEAFF.

Only a few counts were recorded for this clone. CDR3 bases: TGCGCCAGCAGCCCAGAGAACAGGGGAACCTATAATTCACCCCTCCACTTT. Its translation: CASSPENRGTYNSPLHF. The rearrangement joins TRBV5-1 to TRBJ1-6; 7 nucleotides line up with TRBD1. With 4 bases clipped from V and 2 bases from J, the junction kept 9 bases outside the gene matches. CDR1 is SGHRS, CDR2 YFSETQ, per germline. The CDR3 extends over 17 amino acids. The variable domain in full, completed from reference TRBV5-1 and TRBJ1-6, reads KAGVTQTPRYLIKTRGQQVTLSCSPISGHRSVSWYQQTPGQGLQFLFEYFSETQRNKGNFPGRFSGRQFSNSRSEMNVSTLELGDSALYLCASSPENRGTYNSPLHFGNGTRLTVT.

This chain uses TRBV4-3 with TRBJ1-2; D is unresolved. Germline values: CDR1 LGHNA, CDR2 YSLEER. V gave up 0 bases and J gave up 2 bases, with 7 bases separating them. The length of the CDR3 is 14 residues. The CDR3 DNA reads as TGCGCCAGCAGCCAAGACTGGCAGAACTATGGCTACACCTTC. Translated: CASSQDWQNYGYTF.

The gene calls are TRBV6-4 and TRBJ1-6; TRBD1 matches 7 bases. Germline CDR1 and CDR2: MRHNA and SNTAGT. V lost 8 bases, J lost 2 bases, and 6 bases stayed unmatched. There are 15 residues in the CDR3. The CDR3 loop reads CASRRQGTYNSPLHF. Written as DNA, the CDR3 is TGTGCCAGCCGGAGACAGGGTACCTATAATTCACCCCTCCACTTT.

This chain uses TRBV6-5 with TRBJ1-2; perhaps TRBD1 as D (5 bases). Trimming took off 4 bases at V and 2 bases at J, with 8 bases between the two ends. The CDR3 is 13 residues long. Germline CDR1 MNHEY, CDR2 SVGAGI. The CDR3 loop is CASSSDRNYGYTF. Written as DNA, the CDR3 is TGTGCCAGCAGTTCAGACAGAAACTATGGCTACACCTTC.

This clone was observed a single time. The rearrangement uses TRBV5-4 and TRBJ1-1; D possibly corresponds to TRBD1 (5 bases). The CDR3 is 14 residues long. Trimming removed 2 bases at V and 6 bases at J, with 14 bases between. Germline CDR1 and CDR2: SGHNT and YYREEE (reference sequence). The chain's CDR3 is CASSFRVGDSEAFF. The CDR3 bases are TGTGCCAGCAGCTTCCGGGTGGGGGACTCTGAAGCTTTCTTT.

In the case of this clone: The junction and the germline gene differ at one end; a read error may be behind it. V usage is TRBV30 and J usage is TRBJ1-2, with a tentative D call TRBD1 (6 bases). Germline V gene data show CDR1 as GTSNPN and CDR2 as SVGIG (reference sequence). The CDR3 spans 12 residues. The CDR3 nucleotides read TGTGCCCTTCTACCCTTGACAGGACCCGGCGACTTC. It is translated as CALLPLTGPGDF.

The chain uses TRBV7-2 and TRBJ2-7, with 9 bases lining up with TRBD1. The CDR3 sequence is 15 residues long. V gave up 5 bases and J gave up 1 base; unmatched junction bases: 6. Germline CDR1 is SGHTA and CDR2 is FQGNSA. As DNA, the CDR3 is TGTGCCAGCAGCCGTAGGGGACAGGGTTCCTACGAGCAGTACTTC. Translated, it gives CASSRRGQGSYEQYF.